What follows describes a single TCR beta chain. Primers: 60 Vbeta forward and 13 Jbeta reverse. Generated by immunoSEQ multiplex PCR, the TCRdb table keeps only in-frame clones and is missing some. The sample lists over 20,000 clones, about four fifths seen once, with approximately 4.9% in the top ten. This sample was taken from a study of cytomegalovirus exposure and HLA in healthy donors. Material for sequencing was PBMCs. The sequence derives from a male donor in good health and CMV-seronegative.

This CDR3 reads CASSLSGRGSDEQYF. The CDR3 bases are TGTGCCAGCAGCTTAAGTGGCAGGGGTAGCGACGAGCAGTACTTC. The chain employs TRBV7-3 and TRBJ2-7; D might be TRBD1 (6 bases). This CDR3 spans 15 amino acids. V was shortened by 1 base and J by 5 bases, with 15 bases between the two germline ends. Germline V gene data show CDR1 as SGHTA and CDR2 as FQGTGA.